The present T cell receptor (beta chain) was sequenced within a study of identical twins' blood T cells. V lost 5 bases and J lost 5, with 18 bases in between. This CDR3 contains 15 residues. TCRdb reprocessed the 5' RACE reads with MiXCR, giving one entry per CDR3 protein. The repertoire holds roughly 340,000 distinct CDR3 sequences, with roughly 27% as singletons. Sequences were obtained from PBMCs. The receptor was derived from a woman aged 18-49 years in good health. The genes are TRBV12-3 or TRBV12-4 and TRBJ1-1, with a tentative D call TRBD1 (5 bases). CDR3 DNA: TGTGCCAGCAGTGAGTCCGGCAGGGCAATGACTGAAGCTTTCTTT. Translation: CASSESGRAMTEAFF.